This T cell receptor beta chain was profiled in a study of CD8+ T cells in alopecia areata. Study details: Recipient mice, approximately 6-11-week-old female C3H/HeJ animals, received skin from 6-12-month-old C3H/HeJ graft donors with spontaneous alopecia. Study-wide results and caveats: Resident alphabeta T-cell populations of normal skin are likewise subject to sequencing in scalp samples. Possibly because of HLA-related factors, TCR sharing was less clear across patients than in mice. Across lesional scalp, and particularly alopecia totalis/universalis, clonality surpassed that of normal scalp.

After isolation, RNA underwent reverse transcription to generate cDNA as the sequencing template. Here immunoSEQ multiplex PCR was the method, and the copy in TCRdb shows in-frame clones only, minus some. Recorded here are 270,000 or so clones, with no singletons, and the ten leading clones hold 1.2%. Separation of pooled cutaneous lymph node cells was by sorting with CD4, CD8alpha, NKG2D, NKG2ACE and other markers. Between the trimmed V and J ends, which lost 4 bases and 3 bases, there was a span of 5 bases. Germline CDR1 reads NSHNY; CDR2 reads SYGAGN. The CDR3 totals 12 residues. This clone was observed a few times. Its specificity is not known. Mouse names are used for the genes. Read coverage stops 4 residues before the CDR3 terminus; the germline J gene supplies the remainder.

This receptor was obtained from a C3H/HeJ mouse with alopecia areata. The mice in this strain carry MHC haplotype H2-k. Sequencing was done on a sample of CD4+ T cells sorted from a lymph node. This chain joins TRBV13-1 and TRBJ2-1; D is unclear. The DNA read from the CDR3 is TGTGCCAGCAGTATTGTCTATGCT. Its protein is CASSIVYA. The full CDR3 is CASSIVYAEQFF.